This T cell receptor (beta chain) stems from a study of blood T cells in healthy people across ages. The authors ran a second PCR of about 7 to 12 cycles using a sample-barcoded 5' primer and a J-beta primer mix. TCRdb fed the 5' RACE reads into MiXCR, producing one record per CDR3 protein. This sample has 650,000 to 1,000,000 distinct CDR3 sequences, with 35% to 40% found just once. With 4 bases removed from V and 2 bases from J, the gap between germline ends came to 10 bases. The germline V gene encodes CDR1 MGHRA and CDR2 YSYEKL. The CDR3 length is 14 residues. The clonotype originates from a man younger than 30 in good health. Material: blood. The chain has TRBV4-1 and TRBJ2-3; the D is unclear. CDR3 sequence (DNA): TGCGCCAGCAGCCCCGACGGGTACACAGATACGCAGTATTTT. Its translation is CASSPDGYTDTQYF.